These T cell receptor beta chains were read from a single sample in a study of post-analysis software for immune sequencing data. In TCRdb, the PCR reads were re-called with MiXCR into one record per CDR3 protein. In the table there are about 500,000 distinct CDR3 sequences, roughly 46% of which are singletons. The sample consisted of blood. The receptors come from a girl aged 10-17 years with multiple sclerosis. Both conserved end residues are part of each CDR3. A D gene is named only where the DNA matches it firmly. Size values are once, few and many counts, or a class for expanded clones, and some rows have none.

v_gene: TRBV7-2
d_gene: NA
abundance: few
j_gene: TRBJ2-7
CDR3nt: TGTGCCAGCAGCTTAGTAACGGCAGGACGACACTACGAGCAGTACTTC
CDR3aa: CASSLVTAGRHYEQYF

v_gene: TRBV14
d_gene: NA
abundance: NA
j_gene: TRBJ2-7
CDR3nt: TGTGCCAGCAGCCACCATAACGAGGACTACGAGCAGTACTTC
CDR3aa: CASSHHNEDYEQYF

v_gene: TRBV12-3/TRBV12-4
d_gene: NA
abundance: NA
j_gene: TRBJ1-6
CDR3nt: TGTGCCAGCAGTCCCGGGAGCCTGAGCTCCTATAATTCACCCCTCCACTTT
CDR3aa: CASSPGSLSSYNSPLHF

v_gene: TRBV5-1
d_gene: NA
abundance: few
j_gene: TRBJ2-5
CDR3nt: TGCGCCAGCAGCTTGGGCGTCAACCAAGAGACCCAGTACTTC
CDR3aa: CASSLGVNQETQYF

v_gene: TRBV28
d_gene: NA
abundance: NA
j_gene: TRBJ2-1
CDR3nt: TGTGCCAGCAGTTTAGTTGGTGGAGTGGGTGAGCAGTTCTTC
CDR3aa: CASSLVGGVGEQFF

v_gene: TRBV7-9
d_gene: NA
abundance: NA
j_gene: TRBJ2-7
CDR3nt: TGTGCCAGCAGTCGGGGGTTAGCGGACTACGAGCAGTACTTC
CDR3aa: CASSRGLADYEQYF

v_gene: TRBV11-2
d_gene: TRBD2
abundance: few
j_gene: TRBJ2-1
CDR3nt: TGTGCCAGCAGCCGCAGCATTAGCGGGAGAGGCAATGAGCAGTTCTTC
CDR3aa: CASSRSISGRGNEQFF

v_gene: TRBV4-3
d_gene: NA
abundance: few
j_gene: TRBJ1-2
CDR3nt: TGCGCCAGCAGCCAAGATAGGGACACGTATGGCTACACCTTC
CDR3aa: CASSQDRDTYGYTF

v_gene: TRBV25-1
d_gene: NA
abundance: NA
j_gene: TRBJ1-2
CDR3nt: TGTGCCAGCACCGACAGCAGCTATGGCTACACCTTC
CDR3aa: CASTDSSYGYTF

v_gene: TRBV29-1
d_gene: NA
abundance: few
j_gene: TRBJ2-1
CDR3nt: TGCAGCGTTGAAGGTCCAGGGGCCGGTGAGCAGTTCTTC
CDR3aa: CSVEGPGAGEQFF

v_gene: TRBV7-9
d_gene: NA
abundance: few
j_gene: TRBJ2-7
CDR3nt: TGTGCCAGCAGCTCGGACCTAGCCTACGAGCAGTACTTC
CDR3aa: CASSSDLAYEQYF

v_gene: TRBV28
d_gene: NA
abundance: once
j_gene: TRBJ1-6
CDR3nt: TGTGCCAGCAGTTTTGACCTGGGGTATAATTCACCCCTCCACTTT
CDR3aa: CASSFDLGYNSPLHF

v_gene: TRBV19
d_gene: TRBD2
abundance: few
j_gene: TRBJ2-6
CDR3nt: TGTGCCAGAGTGACTAGCGAGTCTGGGGTCAACGTCCTGACTTTC
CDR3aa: CARVTSESGVNVLTF

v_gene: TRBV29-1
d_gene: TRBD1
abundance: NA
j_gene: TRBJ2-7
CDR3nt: TGCAGCGTTGAACCAATACAGGGGGCTAACGAGCAGTACTTC
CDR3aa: CSVEPIQGANEQYF

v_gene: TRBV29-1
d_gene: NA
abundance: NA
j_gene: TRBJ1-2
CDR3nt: TGCAGCGTCTTCCAGGGAATCTATGGCTACACCTTC
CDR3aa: CSVFQGIYGYTF

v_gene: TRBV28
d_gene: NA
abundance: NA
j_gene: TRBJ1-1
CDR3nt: TGTGCCGCCCAGGGCGGCCTCGGGACTGAAGCTTTCTTT
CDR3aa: CAAQGGLGTEAFF

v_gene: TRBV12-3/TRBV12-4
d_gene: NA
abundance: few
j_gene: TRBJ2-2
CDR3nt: TGTGCCAGCAGTTTAGGATATACCGGGGAGCTGTTTTTT
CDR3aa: CASSLGYTGELFF

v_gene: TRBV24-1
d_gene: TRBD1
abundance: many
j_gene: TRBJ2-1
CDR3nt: TGTGCCACCAGTGCACAGGGGTACAATGAGCAGTTCTTC
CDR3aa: CATSAQGYNEQFF

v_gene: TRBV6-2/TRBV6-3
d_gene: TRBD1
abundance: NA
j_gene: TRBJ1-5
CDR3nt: TGTGCCAGCAGTTACCCGACAGGGGCCTACAATCAGCCCCAGCATTTT
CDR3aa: CASSYPTGAYNQPQHF

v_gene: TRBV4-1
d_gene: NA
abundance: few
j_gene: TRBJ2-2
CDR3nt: TGCGCCAGCAGCCGAAAGGACCCTTCTGGCACCGGGGAGCTGTTTTTT
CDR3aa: CASSRKDPSGTGELFF

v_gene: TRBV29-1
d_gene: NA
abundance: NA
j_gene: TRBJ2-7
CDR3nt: TGCAGCGTTGAGGACCCCGACGAGCAGTACTTC
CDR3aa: CSVEDPDEQYF

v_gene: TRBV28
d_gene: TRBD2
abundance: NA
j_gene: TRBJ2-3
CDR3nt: TGTGCCAGCAGTCAGAATAAAGGGACTAGCGGGAACACAGATACGCAGTATTTT
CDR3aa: CASSQNKGTSGNTDTQYF

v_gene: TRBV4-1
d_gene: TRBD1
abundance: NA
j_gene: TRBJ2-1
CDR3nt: TGCGCCAGCAGCCTCGGGACAGGGGTTACGAATGAGCAGTTCTTC
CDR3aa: CASSLGTGVTNEQFF

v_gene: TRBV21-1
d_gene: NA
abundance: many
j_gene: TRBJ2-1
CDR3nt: TGTGCCAGCAGCAAAAACAGGAGACTCCGCCCTCGCAATGAGCAGTTCTTC
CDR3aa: CASSKNRRLRPRNEQFF

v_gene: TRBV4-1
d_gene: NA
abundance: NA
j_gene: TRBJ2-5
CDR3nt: TGCGCCAGCGGGCAGGGAGGCCAAGAGACCCAGTACTTC
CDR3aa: CASGQGGQETQYF

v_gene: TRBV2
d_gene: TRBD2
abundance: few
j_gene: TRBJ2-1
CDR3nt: TGTGCCAGCAACCTAGCGGGAGTAGAAAATGAGCAGTTCTTC
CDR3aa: CASNLAGVENEQFF

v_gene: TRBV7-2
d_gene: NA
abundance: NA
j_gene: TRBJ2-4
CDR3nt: TGTGCCAGCAGCTTAGCGGGGACCCCGCCCCAGTACTTC
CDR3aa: CASSLAGTPPQYF

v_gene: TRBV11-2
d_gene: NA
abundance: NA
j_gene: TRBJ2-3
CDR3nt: TGTGCCAGCAGCTTCTTTGCGGCTGGCACAGATACGCAGTATTTT
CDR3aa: CASSFFAAGTDTQYF

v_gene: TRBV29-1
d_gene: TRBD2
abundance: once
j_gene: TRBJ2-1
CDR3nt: TGCAGCGTCTATGTGGGTGGACTAGCGGGATTTAATGAGCAGTTCTTC
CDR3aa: CSVYVGGLAGFNEQFF

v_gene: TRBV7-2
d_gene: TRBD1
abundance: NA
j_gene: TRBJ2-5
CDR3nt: TGTGCCAGCAGCTTAGATCAGGGACAGGGAAGAGAGACCCAGTACTTC
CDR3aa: CASSLDQGQGRETQYF

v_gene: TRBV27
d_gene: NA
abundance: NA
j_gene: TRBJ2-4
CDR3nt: TGTGCCAGCAGTTTTCTGTCCAGGGCAGCCAAAAACATTCAGTACTTC
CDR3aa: CASSFLSRAAKNIQYF

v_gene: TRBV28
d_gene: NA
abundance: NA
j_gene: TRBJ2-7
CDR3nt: TGTGCCAGCAGTTTCAGGCGGACGAGGTCCTACGAGCAGTACTTC
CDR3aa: CASSFRRTRSYEQYF

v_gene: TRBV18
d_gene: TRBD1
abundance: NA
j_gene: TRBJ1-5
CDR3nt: TGTGCCAGCTCACCGGTGGACAGGGGGCTTCTCAATCAGCCCCAGCATTTT
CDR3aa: CASSPVDRGLLNQPQHF

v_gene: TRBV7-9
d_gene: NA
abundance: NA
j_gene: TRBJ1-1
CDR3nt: TGTGCCAGCAGCTTAGACCAGACAGTAATGAACACTGAAGCTTTCTTT
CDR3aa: CASSLDQTVMNTEAFF

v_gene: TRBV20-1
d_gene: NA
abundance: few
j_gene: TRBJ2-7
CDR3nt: TGCAGTGCTAGAGATGGGGGGGGCGGATGCGAGCAGTACTTC
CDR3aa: CSARDGGGGCEQYF

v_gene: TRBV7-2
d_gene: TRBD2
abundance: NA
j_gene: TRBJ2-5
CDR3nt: TGTGCCAGCAGCTTAGCGGGAGGGGTGGAGACCCAGTACTTC
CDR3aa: CASSLAGGVETQYF

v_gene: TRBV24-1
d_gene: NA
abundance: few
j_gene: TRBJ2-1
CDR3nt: TGTGCCACCAGTGACCAGGGCGGAGATCTCCGCGTGCAGTTCTTC
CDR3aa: CATSDQGGDLRVQFF

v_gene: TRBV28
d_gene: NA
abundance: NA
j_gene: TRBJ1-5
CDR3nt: TGTGCCAGCAGGATGGGACCCTCCAGCAATCAGCCCCAGCATTTT
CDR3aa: CASRMGPSSNQPQHF

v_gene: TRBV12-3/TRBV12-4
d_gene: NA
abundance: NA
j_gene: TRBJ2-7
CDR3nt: TGTGCCAGCAGTACGGACGGCGGCTACGAGCAGTACTTC
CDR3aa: CASSTDGGYEQYF

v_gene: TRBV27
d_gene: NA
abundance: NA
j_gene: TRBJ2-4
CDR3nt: TGTGCCAGCAGCCGATTGGGGAGTTCGACGACCAAAAACATTCAGTACTTC
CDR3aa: CASSRLGSSTTKNIQYF

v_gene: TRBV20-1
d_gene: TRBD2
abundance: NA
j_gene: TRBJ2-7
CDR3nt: TGCAGTGCTTTCCCGGGACTAGCGGGAGCCTACGAGCAGTACTTC
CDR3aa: CSAFPGLAGAYEQYF

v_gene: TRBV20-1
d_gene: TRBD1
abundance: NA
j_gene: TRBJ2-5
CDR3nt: TGCAGTGCTAGCCGACAGGGGGTTTACCAAGAGACCCAGTACTTC
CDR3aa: CSASRQGVYQETQYF

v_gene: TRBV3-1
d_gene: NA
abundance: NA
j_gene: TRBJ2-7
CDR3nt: TGTGCCAGCAGCCAGATGACAGCATCCGAGCAGTACTTC
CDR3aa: CASSQMTASEQYF

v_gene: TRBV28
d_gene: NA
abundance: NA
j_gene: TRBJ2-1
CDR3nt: TGTGCCAGCAGTTTATCCAGGATCCACAATGAGCAGTTCTTC
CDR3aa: CASSLSRIHNEQFF

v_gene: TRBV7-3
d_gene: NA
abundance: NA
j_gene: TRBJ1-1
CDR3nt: TGTGCCAGCAGCTTAGTAGGGCTACCGAACACTGAAGCTTTCTTT
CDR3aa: CASSLVGLPNTEAFF

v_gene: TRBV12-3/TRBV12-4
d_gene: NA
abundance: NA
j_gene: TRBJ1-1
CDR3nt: TGTGCCAGCAGTTTCGAACCCAGGGGCACTGAAGCTTTCTTT
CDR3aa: CASSFEPRGTEAFF

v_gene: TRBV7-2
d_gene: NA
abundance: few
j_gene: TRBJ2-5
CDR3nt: TGTGCCAGCAGCCTCAGACGGCGGGAAGAGACCCAGTACTTC
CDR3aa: CASSLRRREETQYF

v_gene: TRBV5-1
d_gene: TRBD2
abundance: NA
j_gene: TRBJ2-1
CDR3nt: TGCGCCAGCAGACTCGGACTAGCGGGAGAAAGGAATGAGCAGTTCTTC
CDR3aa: CASRLGLAGERNEQFF

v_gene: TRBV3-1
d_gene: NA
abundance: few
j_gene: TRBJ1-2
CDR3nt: TGTGCCAGCAGCCAAGAGGCAGCTGGGGGCTACACCTTC
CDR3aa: CASSQEAAGGYTF

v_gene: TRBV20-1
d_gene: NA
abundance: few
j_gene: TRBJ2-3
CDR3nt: TGCAGTGCTAGTGGATGGCCTAGCAAATCTAGCACAGATACGCAGTATTTT
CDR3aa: CSASGWPSKSSTDTQYF

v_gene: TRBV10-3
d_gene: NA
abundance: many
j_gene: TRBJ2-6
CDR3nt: TGTGCCATCCGCAGGACTGGGGCCAACGTCCTGACTTTC
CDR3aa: CAIRRTGANVLTF